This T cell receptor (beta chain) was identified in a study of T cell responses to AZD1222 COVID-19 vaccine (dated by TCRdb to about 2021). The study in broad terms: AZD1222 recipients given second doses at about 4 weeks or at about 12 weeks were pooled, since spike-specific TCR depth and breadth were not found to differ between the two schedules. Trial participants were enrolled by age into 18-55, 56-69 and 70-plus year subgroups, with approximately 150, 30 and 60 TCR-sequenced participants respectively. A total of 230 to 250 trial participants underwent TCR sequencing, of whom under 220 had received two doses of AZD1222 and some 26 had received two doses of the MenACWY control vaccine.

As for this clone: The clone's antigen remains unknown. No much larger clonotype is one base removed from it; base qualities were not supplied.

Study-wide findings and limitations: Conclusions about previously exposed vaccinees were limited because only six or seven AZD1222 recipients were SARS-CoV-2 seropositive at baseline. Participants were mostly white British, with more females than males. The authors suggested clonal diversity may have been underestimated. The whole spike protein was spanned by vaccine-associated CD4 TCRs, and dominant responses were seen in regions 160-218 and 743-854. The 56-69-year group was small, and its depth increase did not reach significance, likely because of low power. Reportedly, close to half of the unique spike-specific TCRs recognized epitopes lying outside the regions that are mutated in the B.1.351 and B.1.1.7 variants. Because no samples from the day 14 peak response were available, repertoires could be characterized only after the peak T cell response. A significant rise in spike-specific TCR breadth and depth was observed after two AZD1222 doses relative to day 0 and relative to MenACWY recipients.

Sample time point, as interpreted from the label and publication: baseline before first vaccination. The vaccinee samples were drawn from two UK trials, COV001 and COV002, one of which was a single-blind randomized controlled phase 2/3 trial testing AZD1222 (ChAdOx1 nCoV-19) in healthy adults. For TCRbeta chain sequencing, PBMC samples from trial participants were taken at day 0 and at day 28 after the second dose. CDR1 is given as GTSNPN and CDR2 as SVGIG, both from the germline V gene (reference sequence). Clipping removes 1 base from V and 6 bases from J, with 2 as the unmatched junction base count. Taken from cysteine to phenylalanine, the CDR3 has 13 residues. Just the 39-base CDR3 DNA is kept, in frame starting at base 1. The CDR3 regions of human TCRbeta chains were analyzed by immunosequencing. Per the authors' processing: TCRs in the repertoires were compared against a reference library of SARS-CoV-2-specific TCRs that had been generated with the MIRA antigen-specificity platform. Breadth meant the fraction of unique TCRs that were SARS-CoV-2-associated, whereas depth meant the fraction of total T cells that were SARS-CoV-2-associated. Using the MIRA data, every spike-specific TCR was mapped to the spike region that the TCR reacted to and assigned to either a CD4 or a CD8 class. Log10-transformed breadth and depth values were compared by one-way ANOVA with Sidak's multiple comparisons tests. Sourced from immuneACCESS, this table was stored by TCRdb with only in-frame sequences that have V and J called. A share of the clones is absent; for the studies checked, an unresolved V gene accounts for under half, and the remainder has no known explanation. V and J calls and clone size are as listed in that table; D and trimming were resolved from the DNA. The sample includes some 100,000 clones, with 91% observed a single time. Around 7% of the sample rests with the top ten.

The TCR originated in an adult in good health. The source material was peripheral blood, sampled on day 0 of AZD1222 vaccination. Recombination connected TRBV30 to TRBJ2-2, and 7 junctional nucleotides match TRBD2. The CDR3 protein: CAWSGLAAGELFF. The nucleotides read TGTGCCTGGAGTGGACTAGCAGCCGGGGAGCTGTTTTTT.